These T cell receptor beta chains were read from a single sample in a study of T-cell memory formation after mild COVID-19. TCRdb used MiXCR to reprocess the 5' RACE reads, holding one entry per CDR3 protein. The table includes some 120,000 distinct CDR3 sequences, 15% to 20% detected once. Sequences were obtained from PBMCs or a T cell subset sorted from them (not recorded which). All receptors come from a man younger than 35 who had mild COVID-19 (a few samples of this study predate the infection). Cell type and time point are not known. Each CDR3 is given with its conserved first and last residue. Each record gives: V gene, J gene, clone size, D gene, CDR3 DNA, CDR3 protein. The D gene is left open where the match is weak. Some rows have no size entry. The others give once, few or many, or a class for an expanded clone.

TRBV5-6	TRBJ2-5	-	TRBD2	TGTGCCAGCAGCCCACGGGGACCGGGACTAGCGGGGGGAAAGACCCAGTACTTC	CASSPRGPGLAGGKTQYF
TRBV6-5	TRBJ2-7	-	TRBD1	TGTGCCAGCAGCAACCGGGACAGGGGTACCTACGAGCAGTACTTC	CASSNRDRGTYEQYF
TRBV18	TRBJ2-3	few	TRBD1	TGTGCCAGCTCACCGGGGACAGGGGGAGATACGCAGTATTTT	CASSPGTGGDTQYF
TRBV9	TRBJ2-2	few	-	TGTGCCAGCAGCGTAGAGATCGGGGAGCTGTTTTTT	CASSVEIGELFF
TRBV4-1	TRBJ1-2	few	-	TGCGCCAGCAGCAATTCTCCGGGGGCGCCGGATGGCTACACCTTC	CASSNSPGAPDGYTF
TRBV29-1	TRBJ1-1	-	-	TGCAGCGGAGGGACGGCTAACACTGAAGCTTTCTTT	CSGGTANTEAFF
TRBV7-7	TRBJ2-1	-	TRBD2	TGTGCTACCTCCCCCGGGGAGGGATACAATGAGCAGTTCTTC	CATSPGEGYNEQFF
TRBV14	TRBJ2-7	few	-	TGTGCCAGCAGCCAGGGACTCTGGAATACCTACGAGCAGTACTTC	CASSQGLWNTYEQYF
TRBV24-1	TRBJ2-3	-	-	TGTGCCACCAGTGATTCTCGAGAGGATACGCAGTATTTT	CATSDSREDTQYF
TRBV6-5	TRBJ2-3	few	-	TGTGCCAGCAGTTACTCGCCTCTGATGACCCGCACAGATACGCAGTATTTT	CASSYSPLMTRTDTQYF
TRBV20-1	TRBJ2-7	-	-	TGCAGTGCTAGTCGGGGGGCAGGAACCTACGAGCAGTACTTC	CSASRGAGTYEQYF
TRBV5-5	TRBJ1-2	few	-	TGTGCCAGCAGCTTGAACAGGCTTACTAACTATGGCTACACCTTC	CASSLNRLTNYGYTF
TRBV7-2	TRBJ2-2	few	TRBD1	TGTGCCAGCAAGTACAGGGGGGACACCGGGGAGCTGTTTTTT	CASKYRGDTGELFF
TRBV6-4	TRBJ1-1	few	-	TGTGCCAGCAGTGTATCGTCAGGGAACACTGAAGCTTTCTTT	CASSVSSGNTEAFF
TRBV12-5	TRBJ1-2	-	-	TGTGCTAGTGGTTTGTTTATAGGGGTAAACACCTTC	CASGLFIGVNTF
TRBV2	TRBJ2-3	few	TRBD2	TGTGCCAGCAGTGTCCTAGCGGGGAGCACAGATACGCAGTATTTT	CASSVLAGSTDTQYF
TRBV4-3	TRBJ2-3	-	TRBD2	TGCGCCAGCAGCCAAGATCAACCAGCGGGGGGAGATACGCAGTATTTT	CASSQDQPAGGDTQYF
TRBV29-1	TRBJ2-7	-	TRBD1	TGCAGTGTTGAAAGGGACAGTGATTACTACGAGCAGTACTTC	CSVERDSDYYEQYF
TRBV20-1	TRBJ2-7	-	-	TGCAGTGCTAGCCCCAACGGCCACGGGGGTGAGCAGTACTTC	CSASPNGHGGEQYF
TRBV6-6	TRBJ2-7	few	-	TGTGCCAGCCGTAGGGCTGCTACATCCTACGAGCAGTACTTC	CASRRAATSYEQYF
TRBV29-1	TRBJ1-5	-	TRBD1	TGCAGCGTTGGTCAGGGACAGCAGCCCCAGCATTTT	CSVGQGQQPQHF
TRBV30	TRBJ1-1	few	-	TGTGCCTGGAGTGTTCAGGGATCAGCTTTCTTT	CAWSVQGSAFF
TRBV4-1	TRBJ2-7	-	-	TGCGCCAGCAGCCAAGATGCCCAGGAGTTCTACGAGCAGTACTTC	CASSQDAQEFYEQYF
TRBV5-6	TRBJ1-6	few	-	TGTGCCAGCAGCTTGGTCGGGGAATCACCCCTCCACTTT	CASSLVGESPLHF
TRBV7-8	TRBJ2-7	-	-	TGTGCCAGCAGTAGGACAGCCTACGAGCAGTACTTC	CASSRTAYEQYF
TRBV4-1	TRBJ2-5	few	-	TGCGCCAGCAGCCCCCACGGTACAGGGTTAGAGACCCAGTACTTC	CASSPHGTGLETQYF
TRBV6-5	TRBJ2-3	few	TRBD2	TGTGCCAGCAGTAAAGATGGGACTAGCGGACCCACAGATACGCAGTATTTT	CASSKDGTSGPTDTQYF
TRBV7-2	TRBJ2-5	-	TRBD1	TGTGCCAGCAGACGGACAGGGCGAGAGACCCAGTACTTC	CASRRTGRETQYF
TRBV3-1	TRBJ1-2	-	-	TGTGCCAGCAGCCATTGGACAGTTCCCGGGTATGGCTACACCTTC	CASSHWTVPGYGYTF
TRBV7-9	TRBJ2-6	few	-	TGTGCCAGCAGCTTAGAGCCTTCTGGGGCCAACGTCCTGACTTTC	CASSLEPSGANVLTF